This T cell receptor beta chain was captured in a study of cytomegalovirus exposure and HLA in healthy donors. From the roughly 120-subject validation cohort, which was separate from the approximately 670-subject first cohort, the donors were drawn. Germline CDR1 is SQVTM and CDR2 is ANQGSEA. The CDR3 has 11 amino acids. With 3 bases removed from V and 9 bases from J, the gap between germline ends came to 11 bases. General study findings and limits: Among the CMV-associated chains, three were confirmed in vitro as specific for CMV antigens. Rare TCR sequences predominated, though certain public TCRs were found in many donors.

On this clone itself: Its antigen is unknown.

Measured with immunoSEQ multiplex PCR; TCRdb has only the in-frame clones, and not every one. Among about 120,000 clones listed, over 65% were seen once. The sample was PBMCs. J is TRBJ1-1 and V is TRBV29-1, with TRBD1 as a possible D gene (6 bases). The TCR sequence derives from a woman aged 30 to 39 in good health and CMV-seronegative. The CDR3 DNA sequence: TGCAGCGTTGAGCAGGACAGCAAAGCTTTCTTT. Translation gives CSVEQDSKAFF. The full variable domain, with the rest looked up from reference TRBV29-1 and TRBJ1-1, is SAVISQKPSRDICQRGTSLTIQCQVDSQVTMMFWYRQQPGQSLTLIATANQGSEATYESGFVIDKFPISRPNLTFSTLTVSNMSPEDSSIYLCSVEQDSKAFFGQGTRLTVV.